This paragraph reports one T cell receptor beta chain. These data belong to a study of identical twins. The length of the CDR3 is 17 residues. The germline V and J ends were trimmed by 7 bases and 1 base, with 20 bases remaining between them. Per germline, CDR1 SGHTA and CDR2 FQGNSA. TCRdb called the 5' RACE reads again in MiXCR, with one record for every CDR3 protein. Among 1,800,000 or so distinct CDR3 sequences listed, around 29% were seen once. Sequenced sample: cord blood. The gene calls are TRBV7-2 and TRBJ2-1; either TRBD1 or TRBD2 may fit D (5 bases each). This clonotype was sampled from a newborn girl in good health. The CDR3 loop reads CASKSTWWDQSYNEQFF. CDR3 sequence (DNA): TGTGCCAGCAAAAGTACTTGGTGGGACCAGTCCTACAATGAGCAGTTCTTC.